This T cell receptor beta chain was documented in a study of T cell responses to AZD1222 COVID-19 vaccine. Background on the study: Researchers grouped second doses given at about 4 or about 12 weeks into one pool. Points from the study as a whole: There were mostly white British donors and more females than males, and clonal diversity was possibly underestimated. The peak T cell response came first, and repertoires were sampled only after it.

The table came from immunoSEQ multiplex PCR; TCRdb's copy has only in-frame clones and leaves some out. The table includes 150,000 to 200,000 clones, around 92% detected once. CDR1 is MDHEN and CDR2 is SYDVKM in the germline V gene. The CDR3 sequence is 12 residues long. V lost 6 bases and J lost 4, with 9 bases in between. This clone came up once. Antigen specificity is unknown. The genes are TRBV28 and TRBJ1-2; perhaps TRBD1 as D (5 bases). This specimen consisted of peripheral blood, obtained on day 0 of AZD1222 vaccination. This receptor was obtained from an adult in good health. In nucleotides, the CDR3 is TGTGCCAGCAGCCTAGGGACCTATGGCTACACCTTC. Its protein product is CASSLGTYGYTF.